This TCR beta chain comes out of a study of blood T cell repertoires in COVID-19. The repertoire was sequenced with immunoSEQ multiplex PCR; TCRdb's copy has only in-frame clones and lacks some. This sample has a few hundred thousand clones, with 88% found just once. The V gene's germline CDR1 is MNHEY and CDR2 SMNVEV (reference sequence). V lost 4 bases to trimming and J lost 3 bases, with 18 bases between them. The CDR3 runs 17 residues. Sequencing was done on a sample of PBMCs or T cells enriched from blood (not recorded which). This TCR was recovered from a woman in her 30s who had recovered from COVID-19. This chain links TRBV27 with TRBJ1-4; TRBD1 might be the D (6 bases). CDR3 bases: TGTGCCAGCAGTTATTTTCCAGCGACAGGACCTAATGAAAAACTGTTTTTT. Residues: CASSYFPATGPNEKLFF.